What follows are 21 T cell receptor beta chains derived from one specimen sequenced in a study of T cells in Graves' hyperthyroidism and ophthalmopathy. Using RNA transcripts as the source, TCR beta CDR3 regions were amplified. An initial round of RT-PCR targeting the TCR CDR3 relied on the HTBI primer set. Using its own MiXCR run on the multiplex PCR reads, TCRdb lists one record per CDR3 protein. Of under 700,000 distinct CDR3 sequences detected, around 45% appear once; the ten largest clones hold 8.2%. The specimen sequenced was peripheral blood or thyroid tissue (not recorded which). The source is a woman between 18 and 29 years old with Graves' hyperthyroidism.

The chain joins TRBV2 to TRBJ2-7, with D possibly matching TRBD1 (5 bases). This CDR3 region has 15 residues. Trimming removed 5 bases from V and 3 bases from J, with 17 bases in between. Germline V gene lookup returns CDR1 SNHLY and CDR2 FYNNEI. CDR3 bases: TGTGCCAGCAGTTACGACAGCCCGCTACGCTACGAGCAGTACTTC. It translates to CASSYDSPLRYEQYF.

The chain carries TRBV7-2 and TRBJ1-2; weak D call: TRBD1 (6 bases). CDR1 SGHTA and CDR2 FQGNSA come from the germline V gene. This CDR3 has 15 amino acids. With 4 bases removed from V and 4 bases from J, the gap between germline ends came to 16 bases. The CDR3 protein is CASSSVRQAFYGYTF. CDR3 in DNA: TGTGCCAGCAGCTCCGTCCGACAGGCTTTCTATGGCTACACCTTC.

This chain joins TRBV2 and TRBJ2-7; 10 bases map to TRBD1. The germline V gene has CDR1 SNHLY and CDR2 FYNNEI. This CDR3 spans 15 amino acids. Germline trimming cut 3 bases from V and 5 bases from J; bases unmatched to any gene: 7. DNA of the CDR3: TGTGCCAGCAGTGAGACAGGGGGCGCGTTGAACGAGCAGTACTTC. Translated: CASSETGGALNEQYF.

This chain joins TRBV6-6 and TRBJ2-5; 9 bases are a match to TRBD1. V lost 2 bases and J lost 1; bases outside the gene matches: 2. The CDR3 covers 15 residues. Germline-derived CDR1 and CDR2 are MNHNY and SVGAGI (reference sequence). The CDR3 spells CASSYGDRAQETQYF. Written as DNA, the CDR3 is TGTGCCAGCAGTTACGGGGACAGGGCCCAAGAGACCCAGTACTTC.

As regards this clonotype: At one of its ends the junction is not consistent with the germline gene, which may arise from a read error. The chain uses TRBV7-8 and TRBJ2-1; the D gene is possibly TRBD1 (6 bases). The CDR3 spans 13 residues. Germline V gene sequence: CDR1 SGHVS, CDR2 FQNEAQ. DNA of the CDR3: TGTGCCACCCGGGGTAACAGGGCCAATGAACAGTTCTTC. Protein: CATRGNRANEQFF.

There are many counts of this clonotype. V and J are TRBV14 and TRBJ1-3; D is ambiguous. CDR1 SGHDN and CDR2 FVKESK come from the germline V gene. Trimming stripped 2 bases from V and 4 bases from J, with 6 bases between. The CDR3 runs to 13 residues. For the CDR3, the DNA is TGTGCCAGCAGCCAAACCCAGGGAAACACCATATATTTT. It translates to CASSQTQGNTIYF. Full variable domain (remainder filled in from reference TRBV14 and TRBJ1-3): EAGVTQFPSHSVIEKGQTVTLRCDPISGHDNLYWYRRVMGKEIKFLLHFVKESKQDESGMPNNRFLAERTGGTYSTLKVQPAELEDSGVYFCASSQTQGNTIYFGEGSWLTVV.

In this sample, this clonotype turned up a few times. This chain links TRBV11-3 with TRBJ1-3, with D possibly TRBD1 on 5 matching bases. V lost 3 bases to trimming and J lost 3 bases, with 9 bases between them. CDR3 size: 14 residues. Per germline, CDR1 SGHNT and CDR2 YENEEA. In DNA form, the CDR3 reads TGTGCCAGCAGCTTGGTGGGACGTGGAAACACCATATATTTT. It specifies CASSLVGRGNTIYF.

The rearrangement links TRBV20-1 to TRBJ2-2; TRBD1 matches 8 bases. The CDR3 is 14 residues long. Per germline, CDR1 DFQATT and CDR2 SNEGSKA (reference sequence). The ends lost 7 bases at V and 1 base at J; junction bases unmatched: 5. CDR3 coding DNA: TGCAGTGTCCTGGACAGGGAGAACACCGGGGAGCTGTTTTTT. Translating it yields CSVLDRENTGELFF.

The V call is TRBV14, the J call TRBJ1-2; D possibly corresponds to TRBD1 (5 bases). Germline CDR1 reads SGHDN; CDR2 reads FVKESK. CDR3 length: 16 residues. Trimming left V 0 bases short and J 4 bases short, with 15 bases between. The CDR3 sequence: CASSQEWAVGGYGYTF. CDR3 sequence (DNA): TGTGCCAGCAGCCAAGAGTGGGCAGTGGGGGGCTATGGCTACACCTTC.

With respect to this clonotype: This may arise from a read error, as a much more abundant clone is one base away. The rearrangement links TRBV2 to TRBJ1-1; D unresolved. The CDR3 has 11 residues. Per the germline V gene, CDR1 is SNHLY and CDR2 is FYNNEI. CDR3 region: CASSGYTEASF. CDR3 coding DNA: TGTGCCAGCAGTGGATACACTGAAGCTTCCTTT.

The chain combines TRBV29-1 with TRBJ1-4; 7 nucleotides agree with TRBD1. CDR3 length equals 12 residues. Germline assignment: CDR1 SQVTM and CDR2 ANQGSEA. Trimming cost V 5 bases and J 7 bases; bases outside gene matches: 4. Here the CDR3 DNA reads TGCAGCGTTACGCAGGGGGGTGAAAAACTGTTTTTT. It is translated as CSVTQGGEKLFF. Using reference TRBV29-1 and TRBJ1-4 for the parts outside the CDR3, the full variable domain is SAVISQKPSRDICQRGTSLTIQCQVDSQVTMMFWYRQQPGQSLTLIATANQGSEATYESGFVIDKFPISRPNLTFSTLTVSNMSPEDSSIYLCSVTQGGEKLFFGSGTQLSVL.

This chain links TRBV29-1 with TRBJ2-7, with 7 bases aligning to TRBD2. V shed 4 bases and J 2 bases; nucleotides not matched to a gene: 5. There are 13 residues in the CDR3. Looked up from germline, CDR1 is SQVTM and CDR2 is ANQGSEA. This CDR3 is CSVAKRDPYEQYF. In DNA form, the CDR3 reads TGCAGCGTTGCTAAGCGGGACCCCTACGAGCAGTACTTC.

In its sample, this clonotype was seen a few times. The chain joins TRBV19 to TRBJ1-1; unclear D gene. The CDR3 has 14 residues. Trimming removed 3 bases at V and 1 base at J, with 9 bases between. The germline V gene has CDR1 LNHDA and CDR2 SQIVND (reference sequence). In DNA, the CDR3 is TGTGCCAGTAGTATCCCCAGGCCGAACACTGAAGCTTTCTTT. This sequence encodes CASSIPRPNTEAFF.

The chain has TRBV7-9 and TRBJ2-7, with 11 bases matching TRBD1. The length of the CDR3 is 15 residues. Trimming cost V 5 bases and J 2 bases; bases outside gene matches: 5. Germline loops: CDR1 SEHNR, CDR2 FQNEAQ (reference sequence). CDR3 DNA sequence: TGTGCCAGCAGCGTCTCGGACAGGGGGCCCTACGAGCAGTACTTC. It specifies CASSVSDRGPYEQYF. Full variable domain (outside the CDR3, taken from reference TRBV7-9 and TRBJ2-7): DTGVSQNPRHKITKRGQNVTFRCDPISEHNRLYWYRQTLGQGPEFLTYFQNEAQLEKSRLLSDRFSAERPKGSFSTLEIQRTEQGDSAMYLCASSVSDRGPYEQYFGPGTRLTVT.

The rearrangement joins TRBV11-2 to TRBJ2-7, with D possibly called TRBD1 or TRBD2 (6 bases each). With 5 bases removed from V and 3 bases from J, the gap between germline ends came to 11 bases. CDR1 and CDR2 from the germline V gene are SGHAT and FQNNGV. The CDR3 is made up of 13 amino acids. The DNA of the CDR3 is TGTGCCAGCAGCCCCGGGGGCTTCTACGAGCAGTACTTC. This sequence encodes CASSPGGFYEQYF.

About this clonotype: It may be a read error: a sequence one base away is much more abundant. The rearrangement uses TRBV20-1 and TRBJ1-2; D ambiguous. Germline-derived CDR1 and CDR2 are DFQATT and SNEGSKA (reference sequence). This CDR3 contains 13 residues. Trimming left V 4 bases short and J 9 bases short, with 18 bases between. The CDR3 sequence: CSAILRARDSYTF. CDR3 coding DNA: TGCAGTGCTATACTCCGCGCCCGCGATAGCTACACCTTC.

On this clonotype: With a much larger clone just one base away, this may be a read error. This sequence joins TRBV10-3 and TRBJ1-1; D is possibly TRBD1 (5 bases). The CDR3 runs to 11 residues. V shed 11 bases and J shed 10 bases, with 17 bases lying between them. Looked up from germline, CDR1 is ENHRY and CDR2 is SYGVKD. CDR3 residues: CAGSAGSLAFF. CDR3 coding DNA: TGTGCCGGCAGCGCAGGGTCGCTAGCTTTCTTT.

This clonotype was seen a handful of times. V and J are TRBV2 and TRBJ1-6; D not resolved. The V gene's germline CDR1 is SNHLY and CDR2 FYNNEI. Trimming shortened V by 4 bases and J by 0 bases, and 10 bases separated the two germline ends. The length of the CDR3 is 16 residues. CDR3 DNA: TGTGCCAGCAGTGGTGACGGGAGCTCCTATAATTCACCCCTCCACTTT. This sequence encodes CASSGDGSSYNSPLHF.

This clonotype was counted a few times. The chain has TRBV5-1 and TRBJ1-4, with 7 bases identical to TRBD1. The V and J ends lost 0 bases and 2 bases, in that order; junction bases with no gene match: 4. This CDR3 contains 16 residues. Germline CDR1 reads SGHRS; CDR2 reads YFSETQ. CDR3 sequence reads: CASSLGGGVTNEKLFF. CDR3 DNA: TGCGCCAGCAGCTTGGGAGGGGGCGTCACTAATGAAAAACTGTTTTTT.

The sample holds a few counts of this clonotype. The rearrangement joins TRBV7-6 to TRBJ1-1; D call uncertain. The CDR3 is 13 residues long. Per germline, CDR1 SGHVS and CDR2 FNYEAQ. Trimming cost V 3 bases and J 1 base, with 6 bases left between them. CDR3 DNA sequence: TGTGCCAGCAGCTTTCAATCGAACACTGAAGCTTTCTTT. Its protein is CASSFQSNTEAFF.

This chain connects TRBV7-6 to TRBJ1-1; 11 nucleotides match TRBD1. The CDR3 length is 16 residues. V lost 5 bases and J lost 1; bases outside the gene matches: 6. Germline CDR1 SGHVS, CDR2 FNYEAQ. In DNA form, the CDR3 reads TGTGCCAGCAGCCACGCCGGGACAGGGGGGAACACTGAAGCTTTCTTT. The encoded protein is CASSHAGTGGNTEAFF.